This note documents a single T cell receptor (beta chain) sequence. The CDR3 has 14 residues. Germline trimming cut 5 bases from V and 1 base from J; bases unmatched to any gene: 4. Germline CDR1 SGHTA, CDR2 FQGTGA. The data are from a study of blood T cell repertoires in COVID-19. At the level of the study: Samples taken during acute and convalescent COVID-19 were collected in the United States, Italy and Spain.

In the original analysis: Amplification from reference gene primers served as the basis for estimated nucleated cell counts. Repertoires were generated with immunoSEQ multiplex PCR, while TCRdb's copy carries only in-frame clones and drops some. V and J calls plus clone size are reproduced from that table; the DNA served to infer D and trimming. The sample lists a few hundred thousand clones, over 80% occurring once. The Seattle site enrolled patients during active infection and followed them longitudinally. The sample comprised peripheral blood. This rearrangement joins TRBV7-3 to TRBJ2-5, with 7 bases that match TRBD1. The receptor was derived from a woman in her forties or fifties with COVID-19, enrolled during active disease. For the CDR3, the DNA is TGTGCCAGCAGCCCGGGACAGCCCCAAGAGACCCAGTACTTC. Translating gives CASSPGQPQETQYF. Full variable domain (outside the CDR3, taken from reference TRBV7-3 and TRBJ2-5): GAGVSQTPSNKVTEKGKYVELRCDPISGHTALYWYRQSLGQGPEFLIYFQGTGAADDSGLPNDRFFAVRPEGSVSTLKIQRTERGDSAVYLCASSPGQPQETQYFGPGTRLLVL.